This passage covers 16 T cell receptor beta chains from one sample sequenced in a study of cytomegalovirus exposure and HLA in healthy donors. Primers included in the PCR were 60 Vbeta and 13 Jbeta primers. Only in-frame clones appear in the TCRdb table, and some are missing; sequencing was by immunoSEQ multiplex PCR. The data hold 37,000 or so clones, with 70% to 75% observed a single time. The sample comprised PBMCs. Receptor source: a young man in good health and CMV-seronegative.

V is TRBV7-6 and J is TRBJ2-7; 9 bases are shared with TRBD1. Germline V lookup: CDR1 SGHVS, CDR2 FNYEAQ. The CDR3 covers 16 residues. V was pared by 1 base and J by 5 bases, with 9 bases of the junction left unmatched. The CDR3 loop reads CASSLVIGTGSHEQYF. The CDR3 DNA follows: TGTGCCAGCAGCTTAGTTATTGGGACAGGGTCCCACGAGCAGTACTTC.

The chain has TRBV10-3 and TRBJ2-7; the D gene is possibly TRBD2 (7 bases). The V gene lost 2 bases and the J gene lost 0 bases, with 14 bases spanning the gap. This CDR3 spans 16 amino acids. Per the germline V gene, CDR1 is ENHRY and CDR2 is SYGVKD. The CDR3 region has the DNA TGTGCCATCAGTGAGCGTGAGGGGGGGAGCTCCTACGAGCAGTACTTC. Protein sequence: CAISEREGGSSYEQYF.

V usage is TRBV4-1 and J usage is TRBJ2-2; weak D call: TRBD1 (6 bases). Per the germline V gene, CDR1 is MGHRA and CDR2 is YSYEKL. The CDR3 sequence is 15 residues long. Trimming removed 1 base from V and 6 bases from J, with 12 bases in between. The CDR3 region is CASSQVQGLAGELFF. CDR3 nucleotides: TGCGCCAGCAGCCAAGTTCAGGGGTTAGCCGGGGAGCTGTTTTTT.

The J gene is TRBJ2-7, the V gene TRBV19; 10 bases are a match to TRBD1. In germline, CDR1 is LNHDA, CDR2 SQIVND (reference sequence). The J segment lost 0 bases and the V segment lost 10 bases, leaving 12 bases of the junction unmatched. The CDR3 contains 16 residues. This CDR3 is CATKIRGQGSSYEQYF. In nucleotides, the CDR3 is TGTGCCACAAAAATTAGGGGACAGGGGTCCTCCTACGAGCAGTACTTC.

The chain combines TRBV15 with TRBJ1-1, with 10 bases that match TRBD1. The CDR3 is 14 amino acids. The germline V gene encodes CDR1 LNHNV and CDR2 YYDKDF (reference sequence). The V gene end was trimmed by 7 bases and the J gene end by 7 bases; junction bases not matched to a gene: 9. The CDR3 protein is CATKTGGASREAFF. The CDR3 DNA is TGTGCCACCAAGACAGGGGGCGCATCGCGTGAAGCTTTCTTT. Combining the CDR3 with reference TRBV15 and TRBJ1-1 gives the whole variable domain DAMVIQNPRYQVTQFGKPVTLSCSQTLNHNVMYWYQQKSSQAPKLLFHYYDKDFNNEADTPDNFQSRRPNTSFCFLDIRSPGLGDTAMYLCATKTGGASREAFFGQGTRLTVV.

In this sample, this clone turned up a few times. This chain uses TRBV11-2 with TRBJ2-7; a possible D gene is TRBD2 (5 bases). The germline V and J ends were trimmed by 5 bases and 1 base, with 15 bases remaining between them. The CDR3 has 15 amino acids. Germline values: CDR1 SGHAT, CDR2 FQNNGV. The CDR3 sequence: CASSLSDGGSYEQYF. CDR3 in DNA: TGTGCCAGCAGCCTATCGGACGGAGGATCCTACGAGCAGTACTTC.

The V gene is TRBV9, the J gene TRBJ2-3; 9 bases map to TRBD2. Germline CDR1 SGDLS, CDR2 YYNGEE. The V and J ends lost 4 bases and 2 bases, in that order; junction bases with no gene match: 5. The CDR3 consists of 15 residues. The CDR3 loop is CASSPTSGPTDTQYF. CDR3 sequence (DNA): TGTGCCAGCAGCCCGACTAGCGGTCCCACAGATACGCAGTATTTT.

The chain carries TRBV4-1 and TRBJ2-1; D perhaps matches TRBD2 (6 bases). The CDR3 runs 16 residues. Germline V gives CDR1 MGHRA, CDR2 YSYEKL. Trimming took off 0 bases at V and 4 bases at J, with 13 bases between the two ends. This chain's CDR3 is CASSQDFSGRYNEQFF. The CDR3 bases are TGCGCCAGCAGCCAAGATTTCAGCGGGCGATACAATGAGCAGTTCTTC.

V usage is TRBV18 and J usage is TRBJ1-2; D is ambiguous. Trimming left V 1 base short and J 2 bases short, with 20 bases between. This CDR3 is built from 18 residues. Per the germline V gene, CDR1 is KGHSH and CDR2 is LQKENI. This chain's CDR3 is CASSPQGTAAGLNYGYTF. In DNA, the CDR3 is TGTGCCAGCTCACCACAAGGAACAGCGGCAGGCCTCAACTATGGCTACACCTTC.

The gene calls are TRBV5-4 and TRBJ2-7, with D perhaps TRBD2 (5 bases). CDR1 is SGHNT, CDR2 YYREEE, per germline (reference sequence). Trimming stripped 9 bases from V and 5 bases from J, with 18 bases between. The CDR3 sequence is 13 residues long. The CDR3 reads CAIRLGVGNEQYF. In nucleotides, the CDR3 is TGTGCCATCCGGCTCGGGGTTGGGAACGAGCAGTACTTC.

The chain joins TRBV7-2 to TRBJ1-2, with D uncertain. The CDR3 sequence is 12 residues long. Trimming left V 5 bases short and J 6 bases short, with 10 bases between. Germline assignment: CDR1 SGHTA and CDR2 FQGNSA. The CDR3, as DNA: TGTGCCAGCAGCCCGACTCTGGATGGCTACACCTTC. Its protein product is CASSPTLDGYTF. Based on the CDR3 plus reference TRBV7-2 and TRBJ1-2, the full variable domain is GAGVSQSPSNKVTEKGKDVELRCDPISGHTALYWYRQSLGQGLEFLIYFQGNSAPDKSGLPSDRFSAERTGGSVSTLTIQRTQQEDSAVYLCASSPTLDGYTFGSGTRLTVV.

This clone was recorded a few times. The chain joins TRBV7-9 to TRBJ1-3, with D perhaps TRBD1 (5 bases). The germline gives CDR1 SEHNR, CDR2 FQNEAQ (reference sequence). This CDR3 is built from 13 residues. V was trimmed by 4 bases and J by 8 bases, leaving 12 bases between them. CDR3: CASSWSAGDTIYF. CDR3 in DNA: TGTGCCAGCAGCTGGTCGGCGGGGGACACCATATATTTT.

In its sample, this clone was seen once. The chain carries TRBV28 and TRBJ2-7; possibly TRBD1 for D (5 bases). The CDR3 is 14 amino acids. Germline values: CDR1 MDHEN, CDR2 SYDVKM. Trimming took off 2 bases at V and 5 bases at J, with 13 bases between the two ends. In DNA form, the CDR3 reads TGTGCCAGCAGTTTAAGGGGCCAATCCCACGAGCAGTACTTC. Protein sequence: CASSLRGQSHEQYF.

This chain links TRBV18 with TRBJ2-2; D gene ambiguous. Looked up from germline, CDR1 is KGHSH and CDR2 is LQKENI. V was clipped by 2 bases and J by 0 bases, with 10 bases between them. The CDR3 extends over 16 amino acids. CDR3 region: CASSPGLPPNTGELFF. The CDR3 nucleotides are TGTGCCAGCTCACCAGGGCTGCCTCCGAACACCGGGGAGCTGTTTTTT. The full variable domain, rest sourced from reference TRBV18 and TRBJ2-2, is NAGVMQNPRHLVRRRGQEARLRCSPMKGHSHVYWYRQLPEEGLKFMVYLQKENIIDESGMPKERFSAEFPKEGPSILRIQQVVRGDSAAYFCASSPGLPPNTGELFFGEGSRLTVL.

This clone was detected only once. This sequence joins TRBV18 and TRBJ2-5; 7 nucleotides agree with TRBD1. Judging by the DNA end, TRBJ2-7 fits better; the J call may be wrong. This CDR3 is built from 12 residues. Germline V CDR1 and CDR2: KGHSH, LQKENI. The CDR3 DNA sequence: TGTGCCAGCATGGGACAGAGCTACGAGCAGTACTTC. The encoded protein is CASMGQSYEQYF.

CDR3 nucleotide sequence: TGTGCCAGTAGTGCCGGGACAGACGTTCAGCCCCAGCATTTT. Translating gives CASSAGTDVQPQHF. The genes are TRBV19 and TRBJ1-5; 7 nucleotides match TRBD1. V lost 5 bases to trimming and J lost 6 bases; unmatched junction nucleotides: 7. The CDR3 has 14 residues. The germline V gene has CDR1 LNHDA and CDR2 SQIVND (reference sequence).